In this sample, the clone carrying this TCR beta chain turned up a few times. Its antigen is as yet unknown. Through Arm-PCR of CDR3 regions and iRepertoire HTBI primers, TCR beta libraries were built. In the authors' workflow: From all samples, identification returned 14 TRBJ and 60 or so TRBV segments. TCRdb redid the calling of the multiplex PCR reads with MiXCR, one entry per CDR3 protein. TCRdb assigned the V and J calls; the authors' analysis was not used. The sample shows roughly 430,000 distinct CDR3 sequences, about a sixth of them seen only once. This entry comes from a study of regulatory T cells in long-lasting Graves disease. The time point was: newly diagnosed GD, antithyroid drugs for less than 3 months. After RNA was extracted from PBMCs, the TCR library was made from it. Germline trimming cut 3 bases from V and 4 bases from J; bases unmatched to any gene: 8. Germline lookup yields CDR1 MDHEN and CDR2 SYDVKM. This CDR3 is built from 16 residues.

Regarding the study as a whole: Newly diagnosed disease favored TRBV20-1 and TRBJ2-1 over persistent disease. What was studied was peripheral blood only, and not thyroid tissue. Results may be inaccurate due to the small sample size.

These data also formed part of another study, on T cells in Graves' hyperthyroidism and ophthalmopathy.

Sequencing was performed on peripheral blood mononuclear cells (PBMCs), taken at new diagnosis, from a patient treated with antithyroid drugs. This chain connects TRBV28 to TRBJ2-4; 8 bases line up with TRBD2. This sequence originates from a woman aged 25 to 39 with Graves disease. CDR3 in amino acids: CASSFPRGGIKNIQYF. The CDR3 DNA sequence: TGTGCCAGCAGTTTCCCCCGGGGGGGGATAAAAAACATTCAGTACTTC. The variable domain in full, completed from reference TRBV28 and TRBJ2-4, reads DVKVTQSSRYLVKRTGEKVFLECVQDMDHENMFWYRQDPGLGLRLIYFSYDVKMKEKGDIPEGYSVSREKKERFSLILESASTNQTSMYLCASSFPRGGIKNIQYFGAGTRLSVL.